The TCR beta chain under discussion was sequenced for a study of T cells in Graves' hyperthyroidism and ophthalmopathy. TCR beta CDR3 sequences were amplified from RNA transcripts. Researchers ran a first-round RT-PCR on the TCR CDR3 using the HTBI primer set. TCRdb re-called the multiplex PCR reads with MiXCR, one entry per CDR3 protein. Of some 690,000 distinct CDR3 sequences listed, 15% to 20% are singletons. The CDR3 spans 11 residues. Germline values: CDR1 SQVTM, CDR2 ANQGSEA. V lost 6 bases, J lost 5 bases, and 11 bases lay in between. J is TRBJ2-7 and V is TRBV29-1; possibly TRBD1 for D (5 bases). The receptor comes from a man in his forties or fifties with Graves' hyperthyroidism. Sequences were obtained from blood. The CDR3 region has the DNA TGCAGCGTGGCAGGGATCCACGAGCAGTACTTC. Residues: CSVAGIHEQYF.